The 32 T cell receptor beta chains presented below share a single source sample, sequenced in a study of early T cells in non-severe SARS-CoV-2 infection. Each CDR3 protein gets one entry after TCRdb re-called the 5' RACE reads with MiXCR. The sample carries approximately 66,000 distinct CDR3 sequences, around 12% recorded once. Material: whole blood, obtained at baseline. The source of these receptors is an adult who was a healthcare worker with PCR-confirmed SARS-CoV-2 infection or an uninfected control (not recorded which). The donor label of this sample is uncertain.

This clonotype was found many times. The V gene is TRBV4-2, the J gene TRBJ2-1; D could derive from TRBD1 or TRBD2 (7 bases each). Germline CDR1 is LGHNA and CDR2 is YNFKEQ. Trimming took off 4 bases at V and 8 bases at J, with 9 bases between the two ends. There are 12 residues in the CDR3. The CDR3, as DNA: TGTGCCAGCAGCCCAGGGGGGGATGAGCAGTTCTTC. This sequence encodes CASSPGGDEQFF.

This chain links TRBV18 with TRBJ1-1, with no clear D. The germline V gene encodes CDR1 KGHSH and CDR2 LQKENI. Trimming shortened V by 2 bases and J by 1 base, and 11 bases separated the two germline ends. This CDR3 contains 15 residues. CDR3: CASSPIFPGNTEAFF. CDR3 in DNA: TGTGCCAGCTCACCAATCTTCCCAGGGAACACTGAAGCTTTCTTT.

This clonotype was seen at least ten times. This rearrangement joins TRBV29-1 to TRBJ2-3, with D possibly being TRBD1 (6 bases). With 5 bases removed from V and 1 base from J, the gap between germline ends came to 16 bases. Per the germline V gene, CDR1 is SQVTM and CDR2 is ANQGSEA. This CDR3 contains 15 residues. CDR3 sequence: CSVTGQQGRTDTQYF. The CDR3 nucleotides are TGCAGCGTTACCGGACAACAGGGCCGCACAGATACGCAGTATTTT.

The table lists this clonotype with a few counts. This chain links TRBV21-1 with TRBJ2-7. TRBV21-1 is tagged as a pseudogene. The CDR3 has 14 residues. The CDR3 loop reads CASSKVWNAYEQYV. CDR3 coding DNA: TGTGCCAGCAGCAAAGTTTGGAACGCCTACGAGCAGTACGTC.

The CDR3 DNA reads as TGTGCCAAACGACGGGAGATAAACACCGGGGAGCTGTTTTTT. It yields the protein CAKRREINTGELFF. This sequence joins TRBV2 and TRBJ2-2; the D gene is possibly TRBD2 (6 bases). Trimming shortened V by 10 bases and J by 2 bases, and 14 bases separated the two germline ends. CDR3 length equals 14 residues. The germline V gene has CDR1 SNHLY and CDR2 FYNNEI.

This clonotype was seen repeatedly, ten times or more. The chain links TRBV24-1 to TRBJ2-3; 9 positions agree with TRBD2. The J segment lost 5 bases and the V segment lost 6 bases, leaving 8 bases of the junction unmatched. CDR1 KGHDR and CDR2 SFDVKD come from the germline V gene. This CDR3 is 15 amino acids long. In DNA, the CDR3 is TGTGCCACCAGTAACCCAGCGGGGGGCCTAGATACGCAGTATTTT. This encodes CATSNPAGGLDTQYF.

The chain has TRBV6-5 and TRBJ2-5; D is possibly TRBD1 (6 bases). V was shortened by 0 bases and J by 2 bases, with 10 bases between the two germline ends. The germline V gene encodes CDR1 MNHEY and CDR2 SVGAGI. The CDR3 length is 15 residues. CDR3 loop: CASSYSLQGQETQYF. Here the CDR3 DNA reads TGTGCCAGCAGTTACTCGTTACAGGGACAAGAGACCCAGTACTTC.

This clonotype has at least ten counts. The gene calls are TRBV11-3 and TRBJ2-3, with 10 bases that match TRBD1. This CDR3 is built from 14 residues. Losses at the gene ends were 5 bases for V and 5 bases for J; bases not matched to a gene: 4. In germline, CDR1 is SGHNT, CDR2 YENEEA. CDR3 residues: CASSGDRGQDTQYF. In nucleotides, the CDR3 is TGTGCCAGCAGCGGAGACAGGGGGCAAGATACGCAGTATTTT.

In this sample, this clonotype turned up many times. The V and J genes are TRBV19 and TRBJ1-6; D remains ambiguous. The germline V gene encodes CDR1 LNHDA and CDR2 SQIVND (reference sequence). The CDR3 is 17 amino acids. The germline V and J ends were trimmed by 4 bases and 0 bases, with 13 bases remaining between them. In nucleotides, the CDR3 is TGTGCCAGTAGTACATTCGGTGGGAGCTCCTATAATTCACCCCTCCACTTT. Translated: CASSTFGGSSYNSPLHF.

This clonotype has only a few counts. This sequence joins TRBV27 and TRBJ2-1; unclear D gene. V shed 2 bases and J shed 6 bases, with 8 bases lying between them. Germline V lookup: CDR1 MNHEY, CDR2 SMNVEV (reference sequence). The CDR3 runs 13 residues. The CDR3 sequence is CASSLVQTNEQFF. CDR3 bases: TGTGCCAGCAGTTTAGTACAGACCAATGAGCAGTTCTTC.

This clonotype was picked up a small number of times. The CDR3: CASSSRASSYNEQFF. CDR3 nucleotides: TGTGCCAGCAGCTCCCGAGCCAGCTCCTACAATGAGCAGTTCTTC. V gene TRBV7-9 combines with J gene TRBJ2-1; D gene ambiguous. Germline-derived CDR1 and CDR2 are SEHNR and FQNEAQ (reference sequence). The CDR3 has 15 amino acids. Trimming took 4 bases from V and 0 from J, leaving 10 bases between them. The whole variable domain, filled in from reference TRBV7-9 and TRBJ2-1, reads DTGVSQNPRHKITKRGQNVTFRCDPISEHNRLYWYRQTLGQGPEFLTYFQNEAQLEKSRLLSDRFSAERPKGSFSTLEIQRTEQGDSAMYLCASSSRASSYNEQFFGPGTRLTVL.

This clonotype was recorded a few times. V is TRBV12-3 or TRBV12-4 and J is TRBJ2-5; possibly TRBD2 for D (6 bases). The CDR3 covers 16 residues. With 3 bases removed from V and 1 base from J, the gap between germline ends came to 15 bases. The CDR3 protein is CASSLILGGAQETQYF. CDR3 sequence (DNA): TGTGCCAGCAGTTTGATCTTAGGAGGGGCCCAAGAGACCCAGTACTTC.

The chain couples TRBV7-2 to TRBJ1-1, with 10 bases aligning to TRBD1. V lost 4 bases and J lost 5; bases outside the gene matches: 7. The length of the CDR3 is 15 residues. Germline CDR1 SGHTA, CDR2 FQGNSA. The CDR3 DNA reads as TGTGCCAGCAGCTCCCGGACAGGGGGAGAGACTGAAGCTTTCTTT. Amino acid sequence: CASSSRTGGETEAFF.

This clonotype was seen at least ten times. This sequence joins TRBV6-6 and TRBJ1-3, with D perhaps TRBD1 (5 bases). V lost 7 bases, J lost 4 bases, and 20 bases lay in between. CDR1 is MNHNY and CDR2 is SVGAGI in the germline V gene (reference sequence). The CDR3 loop spans 16 amino acids. The CDR3 region is CASIRDVALSGNTIYF. DNA of the CDR3: TGTGCCAGCATCCGGGACGTAGCCCTGTCGGGAAACACCATATATTTT.

This chain joins TRBV6-1 and TRBJ1-2; tentative D call: TRBD1 (5 bases). Trimming shortened V by 7 bases and J by 4 bases, and 16 bases separated the two germline ends. CDR1 and CDR2 from the germline V gene are MNHNS and SASEGT. The CDR3 runs to 14 residues. In DNA, the CDR3 is TGTGCCAGCAATCGAAGGGGAGTCCCCTATGGCTACACCTTC. As protein: CASNRRGVPYGYTF.

The J gene is TRBJ2-4, the V gene TRBV20-1; the D gene is possibly TRBD1 (5 bases). The CDR3 has 14 residues. Germline loops: CDR1 DFQATT, CDR2 SNEGSKA (reference sequence). Trimming took 2 bases from V and 0 from J, leaving 8 bases between them. The chain's CDR3 is CSARPQGAKNIQYF. The DNA for the CDR3 is TGCAGTGCTAGACCCCAGGGAGCCAAAAACATTCAGTACTTC.

This clonotype was recorded a few times. The chain couples TRBV10-3 to TRBJ2-3, with D perhaps being TRBD1 or TRBD2 (5 bases each). CDR3 length: 14 amino acids. Germline CDR1 ENHRY, CDR2 SYGVKD. V lost 7 bases to trimming and J lost 0 bases, with 11 bases between them. The CDR3 coding sequence is TGTGCCATCATGAGGGACGGTAGCACAGATACGCAGTATTTT. Protein: CAIMRDGSTDTQYF.

In this sample, this clonotype turned up many times. The CDR3 sequence: CSSFQMGVAGAVEQFF. In nucleotides, the CDR3 is TGCAGTTCTTTTCAGATGGGGGTAGCGGGGGCCGTTGAGCAGTTCTTC. The V call is TRBV29-1, the J call TRBJ2-1; 9 bases map to TRBD2. CDR1 is SQVTM, CDR2 ANQGSEA, per germline. The CDR3 has 16 amino acids.

J is TRBJ1-1 and V is TRBV28, with D possibly being TRBD1 (5 bases). The germline gives CDR1 MDHEN, CDR2 SYDVKM. This CDR3 contains 14 residues. V was clipped by 5 bases and J by 6 bases, with 16 bases between them. The CDR3 is CASSARAGVAEAFF. CDR3 nucleotide sequence: TGTGCCAGCAGTGCCAGGGCGGGGGTCGCTGAAGCTTTCTTT.

The chain joins TRBV4-1 to TRBJ2-5; TRBD2 might be the D (6 bases). The germline gives CDR1 MGHRA, CDR2 YSYEKL. V lost 2 bases, J lost 1 base, and 8 bases lay in between. The CDR3 runs to 14 residues. CDR3 loop: CASSQHGGQETQYF. For the CDR3, the DNA is TGCGCCAGCAGCCAACACGGGGGCCAAGAGACCCAGTACTTC.

This clonotype appeared a few times. The CDR3 spells CASNPFGLAGGLNTGELFF. DNA of the CDR3: TGTGCCAGCAACCCCTTTGGACTAGCGGGGGGACTGAACACCGGGGAGCTGTTTTTT. J is TRBJ2-2 and V is TRBV6-1, with 14 bases identical to TRBD2. CDR1 is MNHNS, CDR2 SASEGT, per germline. J was trimmed by 1 base and V by 7 bases; bases with no gene match: 11. This CDR3 region has 19 residues.

This clonotype was detected only a few times. This chain joins TRBV14 and TRBJ2-1, with 7 bases matching TRBD2. There are 18 residues in the CDR3. J was trimmed by 2 bases and V by 1 base; bases with no gene match: 11. The germline CDR1 and CDR2 sequences are SGHDN and FVKESK. CDR3 in amino acids: CASSQGKAASGPYNEQFF. CDR3 coding DNA: TGTGCCAGCAGCCAAGGAAAGGCGGCTAGCGGCCCCTACAATGAGCAGTTCTTC.

This clonotype appeared once. The V call is TRBV5-1, the J call TRBJ1-1; 12 bases match TRBD1. J lost 6 bases, V lost 4 bases, and 7 bases had no gene match. Germline CDR1 is SGHRS and CDR2 is YFSETQ. CDR3 size: 15 residues. The CDR3 sequence is CASSTGQGAGAEAFF. In DNA, the CDR3 is TGCGCCAGCAGCACGGGACAGGGGGCCGGGGCTGAAGCTTTCTTT.

This clonotype was observed at least ten times. The chain carries TRBV30 and TRBJ1-1; D is perhaps TRBD1 (5 bases). The CDR3 has 14 residues. In germline, CDR1 is GTSNPN, CDR2 SVGIG (reference sequence). The V and J ends lost 5 bases and 1 base respectively, with 14 bases between them. The CDR3 spells CAWQRGSGNTEAFF. The CDR3 nucleotides are TGTGCCTGGCAGCGGGGGTCGGGGAACACTGAAGCTTTCTTT.

The chain carries TRBV7-6 and TRBJ1-1; TRBD1 matches at 8 bases. From germline, CDR1 is SGHVS and CDR2 FNYEAQ. The CDR3 length is 14 residues. Trimming removed 7 bases from V and 4 bases from J; junction bases left unmatched: 8. In DNA, the CDR3 is TGTGCCAGCACGGCCGGACAGGGTTTCACTGAAGCTTTCTTT. Amino acid sequence: CASTAGQGFTEAFF.

This clonotype was seen more than once but under ten times. V usage is TRBV6-1 and J usage is TRBJ1-3, with no clear D. CDR1 and CDR2 (germline): MNHNS, SASEGT. V was pared by 6 bases and J by 2 bases, with 14 bases between. The CDR3 covers 15 residues. The CDR3 protein is CASSLVRVPGNTIYF. The CDR3 nucleotides are TGTGCCAGCAGCCTCGTAAGGGTTCCTGGAAACACCATATATTTT.

This clonotype has just a few counts. V and J are TRBV7-3 and TRBJ1-1; no reliable D call. CDR3 length: 14 amino acids. Trimming took off 5 bases at V and 0 bases at J, with 10 bases between the two ends. Germline CDR1 reads SGHTA; CDR2 reads FQGTGA. The CDR3 DNA sequence: TGTGCCAGCAGCCCCACCGGGGTGAACACTGAAGCTTTCTTT. Amino acid sequence: CASSPTGVNTEAFF.

This clonotype was observed at least ten times. The chain recombines TRBV10-1 with TRBJ1-1, with a possible D match to TRBD1 (6 bases). The CDR3 is made up of 15 amino acids. Trimming left V 3 bases short and J 0 bases short, with 11 bases between. Germline loops: CDR1 WNHNN, CDR2 SYGVQD (reference sequence). The DNA for the CDR3 is TGCGCCAGCAGTGAATACAGGGATATGAACACTGAAGCTTTCTTT. Protein sequence: CASSEYRDMNTEAFF.

The CDR3 region is CASSRSEASYNEQFF. CDR3 bases: TGCGCCAGCAGCCGGTCGGAGGCATCCTACAATGAGCAGTTCTTC. The J gene is TRBJ2-1, the V gene TRBV4-1, with D perhaps matching TRBD2 (5 bases). V lost 4 bases to trimming and J lost 1 base, with 11 bases between them. The CDR3 consists of 15 residues. CDR1 MGHRA and CDR2 YSYEKL come from the germline V gene.

CDR3 amino acids: CASGQSYGYTF. In DNA form, the CDR3 reads TGTGCCAGCGGACAGAGCTATGGCTACACCTTC. This sequence joins TRBV27 and TRBJ1-2, with D perhaps matching TRBD1 (6 bases). The V end was cut by 8 bases, the J end by 4 bases, with 8 bases between. The CDR3 runs 11 residues. Germline CDR1 and CDR2: MNHEY and SMNVEV (reference sequence).

This clonotype occurred a few times. The rearrangement joins TRBV6-2 or TRBV6-3 to TRBJ2-4; D might be TRBD1 or TRBD2, each matching 5 bases. CDR3 length: 15 residues. Germline V gene data show CDR1 as MNHEY and CDR2 as SVGEGT. V lost 4 bases, J lost 0 bases, and 10 bases lay in between. Written as DNA, the CDR3 is TGTGCCAGCAGTTTGAGGGGTCTAGCCAAAAACATTCAGTACTTC. The encoded protein is CASSLRGLAKNIQYF.

The rearrangement uses TRBV3-1 and TRBJ1-5; D gene uncertain. The CDR3 has 14 residues. The germline V gene has CDR1 LGHDT and CDR2 YNNKEL (reference sequence). V shed 0 bases and J shed 0 bases, with 3 bases lying between them. The DNA of the CDR3 is TGTGCCAGCAGCCAAGATATTAGCAATCAGCCCCAGCATTTT. This codes for CASSQDISNQPQHF.